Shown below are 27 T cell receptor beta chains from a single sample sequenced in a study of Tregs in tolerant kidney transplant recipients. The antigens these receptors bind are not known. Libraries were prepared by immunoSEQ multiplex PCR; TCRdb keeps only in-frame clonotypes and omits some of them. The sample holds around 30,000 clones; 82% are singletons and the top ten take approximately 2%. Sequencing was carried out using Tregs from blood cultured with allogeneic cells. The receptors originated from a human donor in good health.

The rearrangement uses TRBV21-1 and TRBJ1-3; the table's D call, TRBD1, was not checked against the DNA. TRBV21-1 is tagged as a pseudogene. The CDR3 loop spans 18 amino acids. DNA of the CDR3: TGTGCCAGCGGGGGGCGGGACAGCCGGATTGCCTCTGGAAACACCATATATTTT. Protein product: CASGGRDSRIASGNTIYF.

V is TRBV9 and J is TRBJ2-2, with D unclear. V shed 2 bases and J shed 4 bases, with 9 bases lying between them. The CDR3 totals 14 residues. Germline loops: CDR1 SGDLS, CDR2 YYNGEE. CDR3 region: CASSVEPSTGELFF. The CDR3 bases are TGTGCCAGCAGCGTTGAACCTAGCACCGGGGAGCTGTTTTTT.

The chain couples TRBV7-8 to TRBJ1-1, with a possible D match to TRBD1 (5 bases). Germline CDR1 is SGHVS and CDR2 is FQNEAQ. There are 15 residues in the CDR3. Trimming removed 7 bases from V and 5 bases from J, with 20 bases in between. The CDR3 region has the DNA TGTGCCAGCACCCGATCATGGGGGGGTCCTACTGAAGCTTTCTTT. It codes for CASTRSWGGPTEAFF. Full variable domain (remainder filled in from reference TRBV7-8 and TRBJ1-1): GAGVSQSPRYKVAKRGQDVALRCDPISGHVSLFWYQQALGQGPEFLTYFQNEAQLDKSGLPSDRFFAERPEGSVSTLKIQRTQQEDSAVYLCASTRSWGGPTEAFFGQGTRLTVV.

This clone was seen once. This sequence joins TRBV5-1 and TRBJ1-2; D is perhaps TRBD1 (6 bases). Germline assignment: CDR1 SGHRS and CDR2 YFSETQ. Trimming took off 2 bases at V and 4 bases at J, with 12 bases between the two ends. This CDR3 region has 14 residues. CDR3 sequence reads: CASSFTGTTYGYTF. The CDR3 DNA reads TGCGCCAGCAGCTTTACCGGGACAACCTATGGCTACACCTTC.

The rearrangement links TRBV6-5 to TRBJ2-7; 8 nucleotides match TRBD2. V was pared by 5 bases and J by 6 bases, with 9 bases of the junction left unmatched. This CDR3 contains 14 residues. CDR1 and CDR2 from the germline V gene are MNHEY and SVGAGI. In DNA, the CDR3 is TGTGCCAGCAGTCGGGAGGGTTCTACGATCGAGCAGTACTTC. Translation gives CASSREGSTIEQYF.

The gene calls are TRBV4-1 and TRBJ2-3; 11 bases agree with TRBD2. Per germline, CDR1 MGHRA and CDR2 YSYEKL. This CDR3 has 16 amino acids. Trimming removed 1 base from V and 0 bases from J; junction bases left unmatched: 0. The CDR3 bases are TGCGCCAGCAGCCAAGGACTAGCGGGAAGCACAGATACGCAGTATTTT. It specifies CASSQGLAGSTDTQYF.

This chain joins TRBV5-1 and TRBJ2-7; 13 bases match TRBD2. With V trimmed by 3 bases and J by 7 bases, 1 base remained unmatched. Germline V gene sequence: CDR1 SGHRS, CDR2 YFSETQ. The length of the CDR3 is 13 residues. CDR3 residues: CASSSGLAGEQYF. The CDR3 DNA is TGCGCCAGCAGCTCGGGACTAGCGGGGGAGCAGTACTTC.

The CDR3 DNA reads as TGTGCCAGCAGTGCCCGTGGGACCCAGTACTTC. It translates to CASSARGTQYF. This chain joins TRBV14 and TRBJ2-5; D ambiguous. V was clipped by 6 bases and J by 7 bases, with 9 bases between them. CDR1 and CDR2 (germline): SGHDN, FVKESK. The CDR3 has 11 amino acids.

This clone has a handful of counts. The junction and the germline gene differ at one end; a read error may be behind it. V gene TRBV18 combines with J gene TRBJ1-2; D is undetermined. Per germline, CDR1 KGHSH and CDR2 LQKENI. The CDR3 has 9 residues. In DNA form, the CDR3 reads TGTGCCAGCTCACCACCGGTCTCCTTC. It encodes CASSPPVSF.

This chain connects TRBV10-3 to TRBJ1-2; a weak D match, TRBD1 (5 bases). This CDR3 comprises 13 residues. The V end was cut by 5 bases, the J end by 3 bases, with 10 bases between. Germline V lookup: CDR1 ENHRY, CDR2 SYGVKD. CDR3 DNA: TGTGCCATCAGTCCCCAAGGGGACTATGGCTACACCTTC. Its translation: CAISPQGDYGYTF.

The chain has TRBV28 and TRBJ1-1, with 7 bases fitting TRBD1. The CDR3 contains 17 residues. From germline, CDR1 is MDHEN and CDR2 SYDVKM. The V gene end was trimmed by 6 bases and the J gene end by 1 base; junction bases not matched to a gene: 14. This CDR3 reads CASRRPGQSSANTEAFF. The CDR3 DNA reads TGTGCCAGCAGGCGTCCGGGACAGAGTTCAGCGAACACTGAAGCTTTCTTT.

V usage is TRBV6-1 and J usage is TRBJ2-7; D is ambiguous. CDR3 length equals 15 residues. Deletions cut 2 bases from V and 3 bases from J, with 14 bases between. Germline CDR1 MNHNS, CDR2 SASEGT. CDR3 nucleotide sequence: TGTGCCAGCAGTGAACGATTCTTTTCCATCTACGAGCAGTACTTC. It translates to CASSERFFSIYEQYF.

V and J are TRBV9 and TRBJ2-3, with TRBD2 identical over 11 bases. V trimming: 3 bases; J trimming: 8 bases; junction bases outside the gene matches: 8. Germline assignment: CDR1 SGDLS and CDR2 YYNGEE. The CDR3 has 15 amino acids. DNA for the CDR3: TGTGCCAGCAGCGAGACTAGCGGGGTGGCGGGTACGCAGTATTTT. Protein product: CASSETSGVAGTQYF.

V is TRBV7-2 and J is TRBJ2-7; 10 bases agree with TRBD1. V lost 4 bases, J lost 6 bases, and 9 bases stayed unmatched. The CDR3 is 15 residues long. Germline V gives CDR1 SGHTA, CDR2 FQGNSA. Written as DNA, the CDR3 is TGTGCCAGCAGCTGGGCGGGACAGGGGTTCGCCGAGCAGTACTTC. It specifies CASSWAGQGFAEQYF.

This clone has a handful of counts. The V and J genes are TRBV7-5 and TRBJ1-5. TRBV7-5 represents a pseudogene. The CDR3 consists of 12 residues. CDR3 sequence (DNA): TGTGCCAGAGGGAAATGGAATCAGCCCCAGCATTTT. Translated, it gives CARGKWNQPQHF.

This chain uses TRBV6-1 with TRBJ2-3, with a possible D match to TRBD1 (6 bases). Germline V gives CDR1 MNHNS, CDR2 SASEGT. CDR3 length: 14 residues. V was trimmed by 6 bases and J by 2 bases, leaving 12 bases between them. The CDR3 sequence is CASRVTGFTDTQYF. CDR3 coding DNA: TGTGCCAGCAGAGTCACAGGGTTCACAGATACGCAGTATTTT.

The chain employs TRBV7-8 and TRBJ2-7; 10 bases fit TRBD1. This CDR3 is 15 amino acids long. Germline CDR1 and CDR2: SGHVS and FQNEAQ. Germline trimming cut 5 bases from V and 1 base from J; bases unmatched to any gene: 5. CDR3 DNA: TGTGCCAGCAGCCCCCGGGACAGGGGTTCCTACGAGCAGTACTTC. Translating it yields CASSPRDRGSYEQYF.

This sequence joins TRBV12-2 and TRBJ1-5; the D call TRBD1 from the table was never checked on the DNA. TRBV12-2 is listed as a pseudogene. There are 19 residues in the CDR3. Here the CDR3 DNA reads TGTGCAAGTCGCTTAAAAGGGGCAAGGGACACAGGGGACTATCAGCCCCAGCATTTT. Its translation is CASRLKGARDTGDYQPQHF.

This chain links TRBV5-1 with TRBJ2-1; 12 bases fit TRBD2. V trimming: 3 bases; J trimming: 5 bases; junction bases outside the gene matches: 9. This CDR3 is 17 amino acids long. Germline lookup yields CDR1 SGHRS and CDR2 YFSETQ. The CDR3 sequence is CASSYLRLAGENNEQFF. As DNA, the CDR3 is TGCGCCAGCAGCTACCTACGACTAGCGGGAGAGAACAATGAGCAGTTCTTC.

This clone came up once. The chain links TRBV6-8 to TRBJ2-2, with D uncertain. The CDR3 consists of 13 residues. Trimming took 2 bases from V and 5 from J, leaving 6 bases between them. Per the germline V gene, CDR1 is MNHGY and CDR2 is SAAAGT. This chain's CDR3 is CASSYRRTGELFF. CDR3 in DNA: TGTGCCAGCAGTTACAGGCGAACCGGGGAGCTGTTTTTT.

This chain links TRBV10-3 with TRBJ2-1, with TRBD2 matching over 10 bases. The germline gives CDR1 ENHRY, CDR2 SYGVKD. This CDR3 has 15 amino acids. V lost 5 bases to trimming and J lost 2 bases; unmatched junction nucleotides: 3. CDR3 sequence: CAISTSGGAYNEQFF. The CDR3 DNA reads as TGTGCCATCAGTACGAGCGGGGGGGCCTACAATGAGCAGTTCTTC.

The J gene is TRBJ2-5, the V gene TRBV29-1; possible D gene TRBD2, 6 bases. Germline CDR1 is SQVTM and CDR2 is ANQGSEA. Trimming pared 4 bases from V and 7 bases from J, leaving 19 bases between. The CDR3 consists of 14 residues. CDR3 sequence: CSVGAAGRAMTQYF. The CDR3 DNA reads TGCAGCGTTGGGGCAGCGGGCAGGGCAATGACCCAGTACTTC.

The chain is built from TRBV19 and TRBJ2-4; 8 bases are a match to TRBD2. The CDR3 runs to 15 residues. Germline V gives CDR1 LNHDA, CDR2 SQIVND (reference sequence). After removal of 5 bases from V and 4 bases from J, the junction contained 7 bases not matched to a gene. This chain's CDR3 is CASSDPGRAKNIQYF. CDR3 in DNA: TGTGCCAGTAGTGACCCCGGGAGGGCAAAAAACATTCAGTACTTC.

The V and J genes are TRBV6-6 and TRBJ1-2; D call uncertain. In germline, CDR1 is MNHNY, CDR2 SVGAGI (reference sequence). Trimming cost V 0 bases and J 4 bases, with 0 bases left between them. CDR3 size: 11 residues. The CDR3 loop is CASSYSYGYTF. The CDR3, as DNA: TGTGCCAGCAGTTACTCCTATGGCTACACCTTC.

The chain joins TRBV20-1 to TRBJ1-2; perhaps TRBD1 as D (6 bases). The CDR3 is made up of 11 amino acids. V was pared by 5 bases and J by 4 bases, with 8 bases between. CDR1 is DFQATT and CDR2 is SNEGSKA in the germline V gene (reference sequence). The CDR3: CSAGRGYGYTF. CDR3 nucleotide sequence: TGCAGTGCTGGCAGGGGCTATGGCTACACCTTC.

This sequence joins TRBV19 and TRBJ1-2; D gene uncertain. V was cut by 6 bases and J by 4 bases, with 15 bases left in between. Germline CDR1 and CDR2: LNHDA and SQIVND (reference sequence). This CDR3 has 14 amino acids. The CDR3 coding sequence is TGTGCCAGTAGGGGTACGGGCAGCCTCTATGGCTACACCTTC. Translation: CASRGTGSLYGYTF.

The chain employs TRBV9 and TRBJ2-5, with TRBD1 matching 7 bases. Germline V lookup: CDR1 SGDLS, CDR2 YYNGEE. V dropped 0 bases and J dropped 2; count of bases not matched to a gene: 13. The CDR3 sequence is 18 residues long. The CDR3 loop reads CASSVGPSTGTAQETQYF. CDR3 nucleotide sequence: TGTGCCAGCAGCGTAGGTCCCTCCACCGGGACAGCGCAAGAGACCCAGTACTTC.